The 15 T cell receptor beta chains reported below all come from one sample, sequenced in a study of patients and donors after allogeneic stem cell transplantation. TCRdb called the RT-PCR reads again in MiXCR, with one record for every CDR3 protein. There are about 110,000 distinct CDR3 sequences in the sample; roughly 37% occur only once, and around 25% lies in the top ten. The sample was blood, either unsorted or a sorted T cell fraction (not recorded which). The receptors were sampled from a human donor who was either an allogeneic HSCT recipient or a stem cell or donor lymphocyte infusion donor (not recorded which). It is not recorded whose cells these are; they may come from a transplant donor.

V and J are TRBV29-1 and TRBJ2-7, with 10 bases fitting TRBD1. Losses at the gene ends were 7 bases for V and 6 bases for J; bases not matched to a gene: 6. Germline lookup yields CDR1 SQVTM and CDR2 ANQGSEA. The CDR3 loop spans 12 amino acids. The CDR3 nucleotides read TGCAGCGCTCGACAGGGGGCTACCGAGCAGTACTTC. Translation gives CSARQGATEQYF.

CDR3 in amino acids: CSARDGREVPSTDTQYF. In DNA, the CDR3 is TGCAGTGCTAGAGATGGGCGGGAAGTACCTTCCACAGATACGCAGTATTTT. J is TRBJ2-3 and V is TRBV20-1; maybe TRBD2 (6 bases). V lost 0 bases to trimming and J lost 2 bases, with 18 bases between them. This CDR3 region has 17 residues. Germline CDR1 is DFQATT and CDR2 is SNEGSKA (reference sequence).

V is TRBV20-1 and J is TRBJ2-1, with a possible D match to TRBD1 (5 bases). This CDR3 comprises 13 residues. Germline CDR1 DFQATT, CDR2 SNEGSKA (reference sequence). V lost 6 bases to trimming and J lost 5 bases, with 14 bases between them. CDR3 protein: CSAPDRLHNEQFF. In DNA form, the CDR3 reads TGCAGTGCCCCCGACAGACTTCACAATGAGCAGTTCTTC.

This clonotype has just a few counts. The chain carries TRBV20-1 and TRBJ2-1; D remains unclear. Trimming took 3 bases from V and 4 from J, leaving 13 bases between them. The length of the CDR3 is 14 residues. Germline V CDR1 and CDR2: DFQATT, SNEGSKA (reference sequence). Here the CDR3 reads CSARSSTEYNEQFF. In DNA, the CDR3 is TGCAGTGCTAGGTCTAGTACGGAATACAATGAGCAGTTCTTC.

The V and J genes are TRBV29-1 and TRBJ2-3; 10 bases are shared with TRBD2. V lost 8 bases and J lost 3; bases outside the gene matches: 11. The CDR3 is made up of 15 amino acids. CDR1 SQVTM and CDR2 ANQGSEA come from the germline V gene. CDR3 loop: CSSRRGLALTDTQYF. CDR3 DNA: TGCAGCTCACGAAGGGGACTAGCGCTTACAGATACGCAGTATTTT.

This clonotype has a handful of counts. The V gene is TRBV20-1, the J gene TRBJ1-1; D gene ambiguous. The V end was cut by 5 bases, the J end by 1 base, with 17 bases between. This CDR3 has 15 residues. Per germline, CDR1 DFQATT and CDR2 SNEGSKA (reference sequence). The CDR3 protein is CSAPSSGRENTEAFF. The CDR3 coding sequence is TGCAGTGCTCCTTCGTCCGGGAGGGAGAACACTGAAGCTTTCTTT.

This clonotype was seen more than once but under ten times. The chain employs TRBV28 and TRBJ1-5, with 7 bases that match TRBD1. With 6 bases clipped from V and 4 bases from J, the junction kept 6 bases outside the gene matches. Looked up from germline, CDR1 is MDHEN and CDR2 is SYDVKM. The CDR3 runs 14 residues. CDR3 in amino acids: CASRTGLRNQPQHF. The CDR3 DNA reads as TGTGCCAGCAGGACAGGGCTGAGGAATCAGCCCCAGCATTTT.

The chain joins TRBV5-1 to TRBJ2-1; no reliable D call. Looked up from germline, CDR1 is SGHRS and CDR2 is YFSETQ. CDR3 length equals 13 residues. Trimming stripped 1 base from V and 5 bases from J, with 7 bases between. CDR3 coding DNA: TGCGCCAGCAGCTTGCGGAAAAACAATGAGCAGTTCTTC. Its translation: CASSLRKNNEQFF.

The chain uses TRBV7-2 and TRBJ2-1; 7 bases agree with TRBD1. The germline CDR1 and CDR2 sequences are SGHTA and FQGNSA. The CDR3 has 15 residues. With 10 bases clipped from V and 4 bases from J, the junction kept 13 bases outside the gene matches. The CDR3 is CATVPGTALYNEQFF. CDR3 DNA sequence: TGTGCCACCGTTCCCGGGACAGCCCTATACAATGAGCAGTTCTTC.

This clonotype was picked up a small number of times. The J gene is TRBJ2-7, the V gene TRBV6-5; D possibly corresponds to TRBD2 (6 bases). V was shortened by 10 bases and J by 1 base, with 23 bases between the two germline ends. This CDR3 has 16 amino acids. Germline assignment: CDR1 MNHEY and CDR2 SVGAGI. The CDR3: CATIRLGGPGSYEQYF. Written as DNA, the CDR3 is TGTGCCACCATCCGCTTGGGGGGACCAGGGTCCTACGAGCAGTACTTC.

The rearrangement uses TRBV12-3 or TRBV12-4 and TRBJ2-4; possible D gene TRBD1, 6 bases. There are 14 residues in the CDR3. Trimming took 3 bases from V and 5 from J, leaving 11 bases between them. DNA of the CDR3: TGTGCCAGCAGTTTGAGGGGGAGAGAAAACATTCAGTACTTC. Translating gives CASSLRGRENIQYF.

This clonotype appeared a single time. The rearrangement joins TRBV12-3 or TRBV12-4 to TRBJ2-2; D unclear. V shed 5 bases and J shed 2 bases, with 3 bases lying between them. The CDR3 is 12 residues long. This chain's CDR3 is CASSPNTGELFF. The CDR3 DNA sequence: TGTGCCAGCAGTCCTAACACCGGGGAGCTGTTTTTT.

The table lists this clonotype with many counts. The chain carries TRBV20-1 and TRBJ1-6; D uncertain. Germline V CDR1 and CDR2: DFQATT, SNEGSKA (reference sequence). The CDR3 extends over 12 amino acids. Trimming left V 2 bases short and J 10 bases short, with 9 bases between. Here the CDR3 DNA reads TGCAGTGCTAGACCGTCCGGGTCACCCCTCCACTTT. Translated: CSARPSGSPLHF.

The CDR3 spells CASSRDSSSYEQYF. CDR3 nucleotide sequence: TGTGCCAGCAGCAGGGACTCGTCATCCTACGAGCAGTACTTC. The genes are TRBV12-3 or TRBV12-4 and TRBJ2-7, with a possible D match to TRBD2 (6 bases). The CDR3 totals 14 residues. Trimming took off 6 bases at V and 1 base at J, with 13 bases between the two ends.

CDR3 loop: CATSSNSPYEQYF. CDR3 DNA: TGTGCCACCAGTTCCAACAGCCCCTACGAGCAGTACTTC. The chain has TRBV15 and TRBJ2-7; D is undetermined. Germline V gene lookup returns CDR1 LNHNV and CDR2 YYDKDF (reference sequence). The ends were cut back, 6 bases at V and 2 bases at J, with 11 bases in the middle. The CDR3 loop spans 13 amino acids.